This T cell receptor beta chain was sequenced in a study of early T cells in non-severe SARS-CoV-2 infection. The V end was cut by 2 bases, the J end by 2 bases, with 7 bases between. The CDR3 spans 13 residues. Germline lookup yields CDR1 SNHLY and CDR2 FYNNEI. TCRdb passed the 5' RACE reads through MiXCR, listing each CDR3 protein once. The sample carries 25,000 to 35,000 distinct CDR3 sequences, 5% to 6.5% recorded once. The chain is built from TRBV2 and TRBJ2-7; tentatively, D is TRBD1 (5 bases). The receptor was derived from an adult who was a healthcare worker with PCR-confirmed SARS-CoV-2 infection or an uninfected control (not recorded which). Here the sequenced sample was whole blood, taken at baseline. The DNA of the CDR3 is TGTGCCAGCAGTGAACAGGGAACCTACGAGCAGTACTTC. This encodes CASSEQGTYEQYF.